This T cell receptor (beta chain) was retrieved from a study of human T cells and chemical hapten exposure. Study-wide points: Healthy individuals' immune responses may differ from those of donors, who had alopecia. Versus controls, significantly more large CDR3 similarity clusters arose from expanded TCRs. Correlating positively with patch test score were the PT1 expanded TCR counts.

Indicated time point: pre-sensitization, week 0. The treatment here: therapeutic diphenylcyclopropenone sensitization with weekly scalp DPC. Germline-derived CDR1 and CDR2 are SNHLY and FYNNEI. The CDR3 is 16 amino acids. Trimming at V came to 6 bases and at J to 1 base, leaving 9 bases not matched to a gene. TCRdb itself ran the RACE reads through MiXCR, one entry per CDR3 protein. The sample has 300,000 to 450,000 distinct CDR3 sequences, more than 4.5% seen once. This clonotype was found many times. Its cognate antigen is unknown. The J gene is TRBJ2-1, the V gene TRBV2; 7 bases align to TRBD2. This specimen consisted of whole blood, obtained in connection with sensitization to the hapten diphenylcyclopropenone (DPC). This sequence was found in a woman aged 45-59 years with alopecia areata. Some clones in this sample may be carry-over from other donors' samples. This CDR3 reads CASSPSGGSSYNEQFF. DNA for the CDR3: TGTGCCAGCAGCCCTTCCGGGGGGTCTTCCTACAATGAGCAGTTCTTC.